This entry describes one T cell receptor beta chain. This specimen comes from a study of blood T cell repertoires in COVID-19. About the study: Some COVID-19 samples were acute and others convalescent; all came from the United States, Italy and Spain. PBMCs, B-cell-depleted T cells, or T cells were the source of the cDNA or gDNA that made up the material.

As originally analysed: Amplification of reference gene primers provided the estimated nucleated cell counts. Here immunoSEQ multiplex PCR was the method, and the copy in TCRdb shows in-frame clones only, minus some. The D gene and trimming were derived from the DNA, and the V and J assignments and clone size from that table. The profile shows a few hundred thousand clones, roughly 80% of them singletons. Germline V CDR1 and CDR2: LGHDT, YNNKEL (reference sequence). This CDR3 is 14 amino acids long. The J segment lost 8 bases and the V segment lost 1 base, leaving 5 bases of the junction unmatched. The clonotype was recovered from a woman under 30 with acute or convalescent COVID-19. The rearrangement links TRBV3-1 (or the pseudogene TRBV3-2) to TRBJ1-2; 9 positions agree with TRBD1. The sample was peripheral blood. The CDR3 nucleotides read TGTGCCAGCAGCCAAGGGACAGGGGTTGAGGGCTACACCTTC. It encodes CASSQGTGVEGYTF.